A selection of T cell receptor beta chains follows, all from one sample in a study of cytomegalovirus exposure and HLA in healthy donors. Sequencing was performed with immunoSEQ multiplex PCR; in TCRdb, only in-frame clones are kept and a portion is missing. The table includes some 190,000 clones, approximately 90% detected once. The sequencing input was PBMCs. The receptors originated from a boy younger than 10 in good health and CMV-seronegative. CDR3s include the opening cysteine and the closing phenylalanine or tryptophan. Fields, in order: D gene, V gene, clone size, J gene, CDR3 protein, CDR3 DNA. A D gene is named only where the DNA matches it firmly. Clone size is stated in some rows and not others, as once, few, many or a class when expanded.

>TRBD2|TRBV7-7|.|TRBJ2-2
CASSLVPSAGGTGELFF
TGTGCCAGCAGCTTAGTCCCCTCGGCGGGGGGGACCGGGGAGCTGTTTTTT
>.|TRBV6-7|.|TRBJ1-1
CASSYSCRGSAEAFF
TGTGCCAGCAGTTATAGTTGTAGAGGAAGCGCTGAAGCTTTCTTT
>.|TRBV19|.|TRBJ1-5
CASRDQGASGGNQPQHF
TGTGCCAGTAGGGATCAAGGGGCGTCTGGGGGCAATCAGCCCCAGCATTTT
>TRBD2|TRBV5-4|.|TRBJ2-3
CASSLGSGAGGPRADTQYF
TGTGCCAGCAGCTTGGGGTCGGGAGCGGGGGGCCCTAGGGCAGATACGCAGTATTTT
>.|TRBV7-2|.|TRBJ2-7
CASSWQGLSSYEQYF
TGTGCCAGCAGTTGGCAGGGCCTATCTTCCTACGAGCAGTACTTC
>.|TRBV5-4|once|TRBJ1-4
CASISGGEGRDELNEKLFF
TGTGCCAGCATCTCGGGGGGCGAGGGGCGCGATGAACTTAATGAAAAACTGTTTTTT
>TRBD1|TRBV28|.|TRBJ1-2
CASSLWKDRAFGYGYTF
TGTGCCAGCAGTTTATGGAAGGACAGGGCATTCGGCTATGGCTACACCTTC
>.|TRBV5-1|once|TRBJ1-2
CASSRGLATNYGYTF
TGCGCCAGCAGCAGGGGACTTGCAACTAACTATGGCTACACCTTC
>TRBD1|TRBV9|.|TRBJ2-5
CASSPRTGGETQYF
TGTGCCAGCAGCCCGCGGACAGGGGGAGAGACCCAGTACTTC
>.|TRBV5-4|.|TRBJ1-1
CASSFSSGEAFF
TGTGCCAGCAGCTTTAGTTCCGGGGAAGCTTTCTTT
>.|TRBV19|.|TRBJ1-5
CASKMRSGEDNQPQHF
TGTGCCAGTAAGATGAGGAGTGGAGAGGACAATCAGCCCCAGCATTTT
>.|TRBV6-1|.|TRBJ2-7
CASSAGRIDSYEQYF
TGTGCCAGCAGCGCCGGGAGAATCGACTCCTACGAGCAGTACTTC
>.|TRBV5-1|.|TRBJ1-2
CASSLVSDSSYGYTF
TGCGCCAGCAGCTTGGTCAGTGATTCTTCCTATGGCTACACCTTC
>TRBD2|TRBV11-1|once|TRBJ2-5
CASSGGRAETQYF
TGTGCCAGCAGTGGCGGGAGGGCGGAGACCCAGTACTTC
>.|TRBV30|.|TRBJ1-2
CAWIEHRNYGYTF
TGTGCCTGGATTGAGCACAGGAACTATGGCTACACCTTC
>TRBD1|TRBV28|.|TRBJ2-1
CASTQGQLIYNEQFF
TGTGCCAGCACCCAGGGACAGTTAATCTACAATGAGCAGTTCTTC
>TRBD2|TRBV5-1|.|TRBJ2-7
CASSLGLAGAFLYEQYF
TGCGCCAGCAGCCTCGGACTAGCGGGAGCCTTTCTCTACGAGCAGTACTTC
>TRBD2|TRBV28|.|TRBJ2-1
CASRIASGSSYNEQFF
TGTGCCAGCAGGATTGCTAGCGGGAGCTCCTACAATGAGCAGTTCTTC
>TRBD1|TRBV5-4|once|TRBJ2-7
CASSRGGTGAREQYF
TGTGCCAGCAGCCGGGGCGGGACAGGCGCCAGGGAGCAGTACTTC
>TRBD2|TRBV19|.|TRBJ2-7
CASNDPSGTTYEQYF
TGTGCCAGCAATGACCCTAGCGGAACTACCTACGAGCAGTACTTC
>.|TRBV27|.|TRBJ2-1
CASSLGGASYNEQFF
TGTGCCAGCAGCCTCGGGGGTGCCTCCTACAATGAGCAGTTCTTC
>TRBD1|TRBV5-1|.|TRBJ2-3
CASSLGQGYTDTQYF
TGCGCCAGCAGCTTGGGACAGGGATACACAGATACGCAGTATTTT
>TRBD1|TRBV6-5|.|TRBJ2-7
CASSPGTGGAREQYF
TGTGCCAGCAGTCCCGGGACAGGGGGCGCGAGGGAGCAGTACTTC
>TRBD2|TRBV6-1|.|TRBJ2-1
CASSGLAGGTNNEQFF
TGTGCCAGCAGTGGACTAGCGGGGGGGACTAACAATGAGCAGTTCTTC
>TRBD2|TRBV5-1|.|TRBJ2-3
CASSSGLAGGPTTDTQYF
TGCGCCAGCAGCTCCGGACTAGCGGGGGGGCCAACGACAGATACGCAGTATTTT
>TRBD2|TRBV4-2|.|TRBJ2-3
CASSQDQLAGTTDTQYF
TGTGCCAGCAGCCAAGATCAACTAGCGGGCACCACAGATACGCAGTATTTT
>.|TRBV7-9|.|TRBJ2-5
CSSSQGIAQLLQETQYF
TGTTCCAGCAGTCAGGGGATCGCTCAGCTCCTCCAAGAGACCCAGTACTTC
>.|TRBV27|once|TRBJ2-5
CASREPWEGGTQYF
TGTGCCAGCAGGGAGCCATGGGAAGGGGGGACCCAGTACTTC